Below, 8 T cell receptor beta chains from the same sample are listed, as sequenced in a study of lymphopenia after photon versus proton radiotherapy. The data were produced by immunoSEQ multiplex PCR, yet TCRdb's version contains in-frame clones alone and is incomplete. There are around 64,000 clones in the sample; around 92% occur only once, and roughly 2.3% lies in the top ten. This sample comprised peripheral blood, obtained from a patient treated with photon-based radiotherapy. The receptor source for this set is a middle-aged woman with cholangiocarcinoma.

The chain links TRBV27 to TRBJ2-7; no clear D gene. V gave up 0 bases and J gave up 2 bases, with 5 bases separating them. Germline V lookup: CDR1 MNHEY, CDR2 SMNVEV (reference sequence). This CDR3 is 13 amino acids long. The CDR3 region has the DNA TGTGCCAGCAGTTTATCGCTCACCTACGAGCAGTACTTC. The encoded protein is CASSLSLTYEQYF.

This chain uses TRBV15 with TRBJ1-4; 7 nucleotides align to TRBD1. This CDR3 region has 16 residues. V lost 2 bases, J lost 0 bases, and 3 bases stayed unmatched. Germline CDR1 and CDR2: LNHNV and YYDKDF (reference sequence). CDR3 sequence: CATSRYDRATNEKLFF. CDR3 DNA: TGTGCCACCAGCAGATACGACAGGGCAACTAATGAAAAACTGTTTTTT.

V gene TRBV11-2 combines with J gene TRBJ2-5; 7 bases match TRBD2. Germline V gives CDR1 SGHAT, CDR2 FQNNGV. J gave up 1 base and V 2 bases, and 4 bases lay outside the gene matches. The CDR3 totals 15 residues. The CDR3, as DNA: TGTGCCAGCAGCTTAAGAGCGGGGTTCCAAGAGACCCAGTACTTC. It codes for CASSLRAGFQETQYF.

V usage is TRBV5-1 and J usage is TRBJ1-2; D is perhaps TRBD1 (6 bases). Germline V gene lookup returns CDR1 SGHRS and CDR2 YFSETQ. V lost 0 bases to trimming and J lost 2 bases, with 11 bases between them. This CDR3 is 15 amino acids long. Written as DNA, the CDR3 is TGCGCCAGCAGCTTGGAGGGGGTAGGAAACTATGGCTACACCTTC. This sequence encodes CASSLEGVGNYGYTF. Full variable domain (missing parts from reference TRBV5-1 and TRBJ1-2): KAGVTQTPRYLIKTRGQQVTLSCSPISGHRSVSWYQQTPGQGLQFLFEYFSETQRNKGNFPGRFSGRQFSNSRSEMNVSTLELGDSALYLCASSLEGVGNYGYTFGSGTRLTVV.

The V and J genes are TRBV27 and TRBJ1-2; no definite D call. Germline V gene lookup returns CDR1 MNHEY and CDR2 SMNVEV (reference sequence). The CDR3 extends over 15 amino acids. V was cut by 5 bases and J by 5 bases, with 18 bases left in between. The CDR3 protein is CASSQEGLRRYGYTF. As DNA, the CDR3 is TGTGCCAGCAGTCAAGAAGGACTGAGACGGTATGGCTACACCTTC.

V usage is TRBV27 and J usage is TRBJ2-3; 9 nucleotides align to TRBD1. This CDR3 has 15 residues. The V and J ends lost 7 bases and 4 bases, in that order; junction bases with no gene match: 9. Per germline, CDR1 MNHEY and CDR2 SMNVEV (reference sequence). The CDR3 reads CASTPPGQGSDTQYF. CDR3 coding DNA: TGTGCCAGCACCCCCCCGGGACAGGGTTCAGATACGCAGTATTTT.

The chain combines TRBV27 with TRBJ2-1, with 8 bases identical to TRBD2. The CDR3 covers 15 residues. Per germline, CDR1 MNHEY and CDR2 SMNVEV (reference sequence). The ends lost 6 bases at V and 4 bases at J; junction bases unmatched: 8. CDR3 amino acids: CASRGAGVGYNEQFF. The CDR3 region has the DNA TGTGCCAGCAGGGGAGCGGGAGTAGGTTACAATGAGCAGTTCTTC.

The chain carries TRBV5-8 and TRBJ1-2, with D maybe TRBD1 (6 bases). The V end lost 4 bases, the J end lost 3 bases, and 13 bases lay between the germline ends. CDR1 is SGHTS and CDR2 is YDEGEE in the germline V gene. This CDR3 spans 14 amino acids. DNA for the CDR3: TGTGCCAGCAGCCCCGAACAGGGCGACTATGGCTACACCTTC. Translated, it gives CASSPEQGDYGYTF.